This T cell receptor beta chain was sequenced during a study of shared T cell receptors in the human thymus. The repertoire was sequenced with immunoSEQ multiplex PCR; TCRdb's copy has only in-frame clones and lacks some. The data contain over 650,000 clones, approximately 89% of them seen just once; the ten biggest clones take up 0.009% to 0.0095%. In addition, the sample was reused for a study of human thymus T cells. From that study: Thymic repertoires of unrelated individuals were reported in related research to overlap highly.

The source of this sequence is a boy under two years old with a congenital heart defect. Sequenced material: thymocytes.

The CDR3 loop reads CASSLVSGSYEQYF. CDR3 sequence (DNA): TGTGCCAGCAGCTTAGTGTCGGGAAGCTACGAGCAGTACTTC. This chain joins TRBV7-6 and TRBJ2-7; D perhaps matches TRBD2 (5 bases). Per the germline V gene, CDR1 is SGHVS and CDR2 is FNYEAQ. With 1 base removed from V and 3 bases from J, the gap between germline ends came to 10 bases. The length of the CDR3 is 14 residues.